This paragraph covers one T cell receptor (beta chain) sequence. What it binds is not known. Time point indicated: cycle 4 day 1 (C4D1), after more than five weeks of nivolumab. All patients experienced relapse after autologous stem cell transplantation, and brentuximab vedotin exposure was variable. This record comes from a study of PD-1 blockade in classical Hodgkin lymphoma. The study, taken as a whole, reports: The study found complete responders had baseline diversity similar to newly diagnosed patients.

The protocol was immunoSEQ multiplex PCR, while the TCRdb copy is restricted to in-frame clones and leaves out a portion. The table shows some 48,000 clones, with 80% occurring only once. The TCR originated in a human donor with classical Hodgkin lymphoma. Sample: peripheral blood mononuclear cells (PBMCs), taken before the fourth cycle of nivolumab.

Written as DNA, the CDR3 is TGTGCCAGCAACAGGACAGGGTGTCGATACACCTTC. Encoded protein: CASNRTGCRYTF. This chain joins TRBV21-1 and TRBJ1-2; the D call in the table, TRBD1, was not verified against the DNA. TRBV21-1 is shown as a pseudogene. The CDR3 runs to 12 residues.